This entry lists 6 T cell receptor beta chains sequenced from one sample in a study of cytomegalovirus exposure and HLA in healthy donors. Primers: 60 Vbeta forward and 13 Jbeta reverse. The protocol was immunoSEQ multiplex PCR, while the TCRdb copy is restricted to in-frame clones and leaves out a portion. The data hold under 200,000 clones, with 73% observed a single time. The sample consisted of PBMCs. The source of these receptors is a woman aged 18-29 years in good health and CMV-seropositive.

The chain joins TRBV5-4 to TRBJ2-2; no reliable D call. With 3 bases removed from V and 9 bases from J, the gap between germline ends came to 6 bases. This CDR3 is 11 amino acids long. The germline gives CDR1 SGHNT, CDR2 YYREEE (reference sequence). CDR3 amino acids: CASSSGWELFF. DNA of the CDR3: TGTGCCAGCAGCTCCGGGTGGGAGCTGTTTTTT.

The CDR3 DNA reads as TGTGCCAGCAGCGAGACAGTTAACTATGGCTACACCTTC. This sequence encodes CASSETVNYGYTF. The chain employs TRBV9 and TRBJ1-2; D might be TRBD1 (5 bases). The CDR3 has 13 residues. Per germline, CDR1 SGDLS and CDR2 YYNGEE. V was pared by 3 bases and J by 1 base, with 7 bases between. Using reference TRBV9 and TRBJ1-2 for the parts outside the CDR3, the full variable domain is DSGVTQTPKHLITATGQRVTLRCSPRSGDLSVYWYQQSLDQGLQFLIQYYNGEERAKGNILERFSAQQFPDLHSELNLSSLELGDSALYFCASSETVNYGYTFGSGTRLTVV.

This clone has a handful of counts. The rearrangement links TRBV7-9 to TRBJ2-7; D is possibly TRBD1 (6 bases). The germline V gene has CDR1 SEHNR and CDR2 FQNEAQ (reference sequence). The CDR3 runs to 15 residues. The V end lost 3 bases, the J end lost 7 bases, and 19 bases lay between the germline ends. In DNA, the CDR3 is TGTGCCAGCAGCTTGAGTATGGACAGTTGGGAGGAGCAGTACTTC. Translation gives CASSLSMDSWEEQYF.

The chain uses TRBV2 and TRBJ2-3; 7 nucleotides agree with TRBD1. V trimming: 9 bases; J trimming: 0 bases; junction bases outside the gene matches: 3. The CDR3 is 13 amino acids. Germline V lookup: CDR1 SNHLY, CDR2 FYNNEI. CDR3 protein: CARGGRSTDTQYF. CDR3 in DNA: TGTGCCAGAGGGGGCCGGAGCACAGATACGCAGTATTTT.

The chain is built from TRBV18 and TRBJ1-2, with 7 bases identical to TRBD1. The germline V gene encodes CDR1 KGHSH and CDR2 LQKENI. The V segment lost 1 base and the J segment 3 bases; nucleotides outside the gene matches: 5. CDR3 size: 15 residues. CDR3 DNA sequence: TGTGCCAGCTCACCACTCGACAGGGCTGACTATGGCTACACCTTC. Its translation: CASSPLDRADYGYTF.

The chain links TRBV6-1 to TRBJ2-2, with TRBD2 matching 8 bases. CDR3 length: 16 residues. CDR1 MNHNS and CDR2 SASEGT come from the germline V gene. J lost 4 bases, V lost 4 bases, and 8 bases had no gene match. The DNA of the CDR3 is TGTGCCAGCAGTGGGCGGGGGGCCCCGAGCACCGGGGAGCTGTTTTTT. It yields the protein CASSGRGAPSTGELFF.